The present TCR beta chain was sequenced within a study of technical replicates of blood from a handful of donors. The protocol was immunoSEQ multiplex PCR, while the TCRdb copy is restricted to in-frame clones and leaves out a portion. This sample carries 50,000 to 65,000 clones, about 90% of them seen once, and the ten largest clones take around 4.8%. V lost 6 bases and J lost 7; bases outside the gene matches: 14. CDR3 length: 16 residues. Germline CDR1 and CDR2: SGHTA and FQGNSA. The sequenced sample was PBMCs. The sequence was obtained from a human donor in good health. Some clones in this sample may be carry-over from other donors' samples. The gene calls are TRBV7-2 and TRBJ2-1; 8 bases line up with TRBD2. CDR3 loop: CASSPAGTRGRNEQFF. As DNA, the CDR3 is TGTGCCAGCAGTCCGGCCGGGACTAGGGGAAGGAATGAGCAGTTCTTC. The entire variable domain, with the rest obtained from reference TRBV7-2 and TRBJ2-1, is as follows: GAGVSQSPSNKVTEKGKDVELRCDPISGHTALYWYRQSLGQGLEFLIYFQGNSAPDKSGLPSDRFSAERTGGSVSTLTIQRTQQEDSAVYLCASSPAGTRGRNEQFFGPGTRLTVL.